This T cell receptor (beta chain) was recovered during a study of beta chain features in type 1 diabetes. On the study more broadly: All samples combined gave roughly 110,000,000 sorted cells for examination.

In the case of this clone: The antigen is unknown.

Since all of the isolated RNA was reverse transcribed, expressed TCRB transcripts were what got sequenced. Some clones are missing from TCRdb's copy, which holds only in-frame ones; the method was immunoSEQ multiplex PCR. The sample yields around 450,000 clones, roughly 10% seen once. Staining for CD45RO/CCR7/CD25/CD127/CD95/CD27 allowed sorting of CD4+ naive, central memory, regulatory and stem cell-like memory cells. Study-wide results and caveats: Researchers report that Type 1 diabetes patients had moderately but significantly shorter TCRB CDR3s across all four CD4+ subsets.

V dropped 7 bases and J dropped 8 bases, with 21 bases sitting between them. This CDR3 is built from 15 residues. From germline, CDR1 is MNHNS and CDR2 SASEGT. Sequencing input: naive CD4+ T cells from blood. The TCR was taken from a woman between 18 and 29 years old in good health. The chain recombines TRBV6-1 with TRBJ2-1; tentative D call: TRBD2 (6 bases). This CDR3 reads CASTKAGPGSDEQFF. The CDR3 DNA sequence: TGTGCCAGCACAAAAGCGGGCCCAGGAAGCGATGAGCAGTTCTTC.